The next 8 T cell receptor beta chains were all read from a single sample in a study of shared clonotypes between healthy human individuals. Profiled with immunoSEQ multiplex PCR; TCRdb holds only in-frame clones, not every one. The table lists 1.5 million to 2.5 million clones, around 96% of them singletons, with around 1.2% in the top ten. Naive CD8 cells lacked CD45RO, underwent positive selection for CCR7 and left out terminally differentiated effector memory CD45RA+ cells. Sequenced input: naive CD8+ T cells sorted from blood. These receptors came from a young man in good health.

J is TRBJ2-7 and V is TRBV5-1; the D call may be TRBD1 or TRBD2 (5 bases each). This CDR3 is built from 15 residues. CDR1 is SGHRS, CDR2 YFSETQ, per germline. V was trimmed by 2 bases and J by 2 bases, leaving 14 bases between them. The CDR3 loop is CASSFRDPGPYEQYF. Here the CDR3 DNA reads TGCGCCAGCAGCTTCCGGGACCCCGGCCCCTACGAGCAGTACTTC.

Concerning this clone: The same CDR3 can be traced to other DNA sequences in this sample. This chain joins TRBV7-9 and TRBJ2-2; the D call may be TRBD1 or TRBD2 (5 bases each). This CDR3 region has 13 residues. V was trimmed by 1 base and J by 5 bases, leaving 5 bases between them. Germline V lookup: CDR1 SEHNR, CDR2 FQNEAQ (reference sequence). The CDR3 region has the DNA TGTGCCAGCAGCTTAGGGGGGACCGGGGAGCTGTTTTTT. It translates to CASSLGGTGELFF.

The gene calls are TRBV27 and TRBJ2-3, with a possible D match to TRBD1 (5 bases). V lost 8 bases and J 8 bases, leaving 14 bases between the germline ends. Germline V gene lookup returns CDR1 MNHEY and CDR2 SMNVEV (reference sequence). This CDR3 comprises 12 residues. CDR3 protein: CASGIGGATQYF. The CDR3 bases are TGTGCCAGCGGCATCGGTGGGGCTACGCAGTATTTT.

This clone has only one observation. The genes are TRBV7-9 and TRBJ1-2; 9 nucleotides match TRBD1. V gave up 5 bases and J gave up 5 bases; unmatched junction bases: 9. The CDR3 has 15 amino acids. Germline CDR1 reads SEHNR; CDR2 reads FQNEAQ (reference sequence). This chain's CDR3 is CASSQGTGNVYGYTF. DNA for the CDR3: TGTGCCAGCAGCCAGGGGACAGGGAATGTTTATGGCTACACCTTC.

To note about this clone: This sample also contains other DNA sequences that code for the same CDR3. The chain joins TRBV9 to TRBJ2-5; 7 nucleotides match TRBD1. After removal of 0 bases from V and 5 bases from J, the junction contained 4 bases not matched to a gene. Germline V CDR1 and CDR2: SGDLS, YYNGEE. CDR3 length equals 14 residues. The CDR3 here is CASSVAGGGETQYF. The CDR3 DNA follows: TGTGCCAGCAGCGTAGCAGGGGGTGGGGAGACCCAGTACTTC.

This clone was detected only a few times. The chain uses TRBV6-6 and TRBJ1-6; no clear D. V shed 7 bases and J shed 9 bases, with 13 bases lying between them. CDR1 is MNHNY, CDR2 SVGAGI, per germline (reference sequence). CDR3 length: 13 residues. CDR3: CASTPAPASPLHF. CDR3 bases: TGTGCCAGCACCCCAGCTCCCGCTTCACCCCTCCACTTT.

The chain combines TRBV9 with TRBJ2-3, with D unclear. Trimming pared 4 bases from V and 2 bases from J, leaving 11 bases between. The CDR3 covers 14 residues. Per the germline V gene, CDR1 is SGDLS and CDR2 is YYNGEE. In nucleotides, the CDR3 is TGTGCCAGCAGCCCCCAGGAGTACACAGATACGCAGTATTTT. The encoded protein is CASSPQEYTDTQYF.

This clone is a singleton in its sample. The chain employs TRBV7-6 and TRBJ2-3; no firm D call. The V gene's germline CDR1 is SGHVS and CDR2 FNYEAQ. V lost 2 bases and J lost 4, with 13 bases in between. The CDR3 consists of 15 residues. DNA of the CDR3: TGTGCCAGCAGCTTACTCCCAGGCCCCGCAGATACGCAGTATTTT. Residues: CASSLLPGPADTQYF.